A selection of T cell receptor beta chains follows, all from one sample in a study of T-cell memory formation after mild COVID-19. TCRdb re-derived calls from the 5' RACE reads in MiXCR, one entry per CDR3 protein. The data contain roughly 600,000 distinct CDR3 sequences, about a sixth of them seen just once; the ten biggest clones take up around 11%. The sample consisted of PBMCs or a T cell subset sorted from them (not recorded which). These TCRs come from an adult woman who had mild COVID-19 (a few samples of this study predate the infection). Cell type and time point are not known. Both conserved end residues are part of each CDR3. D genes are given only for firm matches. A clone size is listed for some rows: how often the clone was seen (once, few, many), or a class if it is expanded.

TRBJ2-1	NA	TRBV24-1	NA	TGTGCCACCAGTGATTCTCGGCCGTTGGGAAATGAGCAGTTCTTC	CATSDSRPLGNEQFF
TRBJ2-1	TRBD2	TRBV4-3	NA	TGCGCCAGCAGCTATAACGCGGGGAGGGCCGAGCAGTTCTTC	CASSYNAGRAEQFF
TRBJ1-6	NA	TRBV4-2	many	TGTGCCAGCAGCCAAGATAGGTTATATAATTCACCCCTCCACTTT	CASSQDRLYNSPLHF
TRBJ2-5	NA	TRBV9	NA	TGTGCCAGCAGCGTGGAGGTGGCAGCTAGAGAGACCCAGTACTTC	CASSVEVAARETQYF
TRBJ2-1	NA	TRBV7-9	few	TGTGCCAGCAGCGGGGTGGGCGCGTCCTACAATGAGCAGTTCTTC	CASSGVGASYNEQFF
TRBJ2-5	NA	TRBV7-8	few	TGTGCCAGCATGTGGGGGGCTGGGTTTCAAGAGACCCAGTACTTC	CASMWGAGFQETQYF
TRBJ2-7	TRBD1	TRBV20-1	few	TGCAGTGCTAACGACAGGGTAACCTACGAGCAGTACTTC	CSANDRVTYEQYF
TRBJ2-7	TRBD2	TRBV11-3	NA	TGTGCCAGCAGCACGATAGACACCGGGACTAGTATTTTTGTGGGGTACGAGCAGTACTTC	CASSTIDTGTSIFVGYEQYF
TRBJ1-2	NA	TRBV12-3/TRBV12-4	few	TGTGCCAGCAGTTTAACCAACAATCATGGCTACACCTTC	CASSLTNNHGYTF
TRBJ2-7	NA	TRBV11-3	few	TGTGCCTGCAAGCGGCTCCTATCCTACGAGCAGTACTTC	CACKRLLSYEQYF
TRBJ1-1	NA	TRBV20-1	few	TGCAGTGCTAGGCCCCATACCACTGAAGCTTTCTTT	CSARPHTTEAFF
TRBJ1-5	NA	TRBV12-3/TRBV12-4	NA	TGTGCCAGCAGTTTCGTCCTAAGCAATCAGCCCCAGCATTTT	CASSFVLSNQPQHF
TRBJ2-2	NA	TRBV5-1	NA	TGCGCCAGCAGCTTGTCCGGACGTACGTTGGGGGAGCTGTTTTTT	CASSLSGRTLGELFF
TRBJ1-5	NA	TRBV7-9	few	TGTGCCAGCAGCCCTCGCCCGGGCCAGCCCCAGCATTTT	CASSPRPGQPQHF
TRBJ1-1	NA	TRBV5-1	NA	TGCGCCAGCAGCTTGGGGGCAGGGATGAACACTGAAGCTTTCTTT	CASSLGAGMNTEAFF
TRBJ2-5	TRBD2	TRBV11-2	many	TGTGCCAGCAGCTCTAGCGGGAGCTCCCAAGAGACCCAGTACTTC	CASSSSGSSQETQYF
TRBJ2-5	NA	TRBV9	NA	TGTGCCAGCAGCGTAGAAATAGGAGGGGGCTGGGAGACCCAGTACTTC	CASSVEIGGGWETQYF
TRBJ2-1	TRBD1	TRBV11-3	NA	TGTGCCAGCAGCCCTCGGACAGGGGGCTCCTACAATGAGCAGTTCTTC	CASSPRTGGSYNEQFF
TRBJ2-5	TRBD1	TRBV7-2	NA	TGTGCCAGCAGCTTAAGTGACAGGGGAACCCAGTACTTC	CASSLSDRGTQYF
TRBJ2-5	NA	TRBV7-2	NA	TGTGCCAGCACCCCGACCCGATGGACAACATACCAAGAGACCCAGTACTTC	CASTPTRWTTYQETQYF
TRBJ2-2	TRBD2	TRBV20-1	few	TGCAGTGCATTCGGGCTAGCGGAGAACACCGGGGAGCTGTTTTTT	CSAFGLAENTGELFF
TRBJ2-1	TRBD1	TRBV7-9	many	TGTGCCAGCAGCCGGGGACAGAACAATGAGCAGTTCTTC	CASSRGQNNEQFF
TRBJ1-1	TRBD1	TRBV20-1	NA	TGCAGTGCTAGGACAGGGGCAATGAACACTGAAGCTTTCTTT	CSARTGAMNTEAFF
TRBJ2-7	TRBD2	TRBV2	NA	TGTGCCAGCAGTGAAAGTCTAGCGGGCCAAAGCTCCTACGAGCAGTACTTC	CASSESLAGQSSYEQYF
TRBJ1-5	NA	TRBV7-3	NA	TGTGCCAGCAGCAAAGGGGGGAATCAGCCCCAGCATTTT	CASSKGGNQPQHF
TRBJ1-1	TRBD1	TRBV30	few	TGTGCCTGGAGTCAGGGGGGGAACACTGAAGCTTTCTTT	CAWSQGGNTEAFF
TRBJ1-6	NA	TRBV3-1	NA	TGTGCCAGCAGCCAGAATAATTCACCCCTCCACTTT	CASSQNNSPLHF
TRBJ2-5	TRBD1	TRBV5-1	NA	TGCGCCAGCAGCTTAAGACAGGGATCAGAGACCCAGTACTTC	CASSLRQGSETQYF
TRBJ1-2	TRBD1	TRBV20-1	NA	TGCAGTGCTAGATCGATACAGGGGGTTGGCTACACCTTC	CSARSIQGVGYTF
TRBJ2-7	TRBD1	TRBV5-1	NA	TGCGCCAGCAGCTACGGGACAGGGGACGAGCAGTACTTC	CASSYGTGDEQYF
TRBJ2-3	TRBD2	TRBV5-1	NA	TGCGCCAGCAGGACCGGGACTAGCGGGGGCACAGATACGCAGTATTTT	CASRTGTSGGTDTQYF
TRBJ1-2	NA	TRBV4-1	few	TGCGCCAGCACCGGGACGTTCTCTGGTTATGGCTACACCTTC	CASTGTFSGYGYTF
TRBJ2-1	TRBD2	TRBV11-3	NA	TGTGCCAGCAGCGCGCCACTAGCGTTGGCTAATGAGCAGTTCTTC	CASSAPLALANEQFF
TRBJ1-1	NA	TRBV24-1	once	TGTGCCACCAGTGATCCCGGAGGGAAAGCTTTCTTT	CATSDPGGKAFF
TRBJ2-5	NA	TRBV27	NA	TGTGCCAGCCCCGCTATCACTAGTGAAGCACAGAAGGAGACCCAGTACTTC	CASPAITSEAQKETQYF
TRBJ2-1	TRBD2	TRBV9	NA	TGTGCCAGCAGCGGGCCCTTAGCGGGAGGCTCCAATGAGCAGTTCTTC	CASSGPLAGGSNEQFF
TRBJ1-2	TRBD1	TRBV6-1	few	TGTGCCAGCAGTGAACGCGAGGGGGCAGGGGCCCTTTGGGGCTACACCTTC	CASSEREGAGALWGYTF
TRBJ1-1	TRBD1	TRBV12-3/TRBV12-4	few	TGTGCCAGCAGATTAGACAGGGCGCCTGAAGCTTTCTTT	CASRLDRAPEAFF
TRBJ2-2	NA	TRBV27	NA	TGTGCCAGCAGGATCAACCCCGGGGCGCGGACCGGGGAGCTGTTTTTT	CASRINPGARTGELFF
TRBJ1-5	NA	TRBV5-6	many	TGTGCCAGCAGCTTGGGACGGCTCAATCAGCCCCAGCATTTT	CASSLGRLNQPQHF